Listed below are T cell receptor beta chains from one sample, sequenced in a study of cytomegalovirus exposure and HLA in healthy donors. TCRdb keeps only in-frame clones here, not all; method: immunoSEQ multiplex PCR. The table includes some 120,000 clones, 60% to 80% detected once. Input material: PBMCs. These receptor sequences come from a human donor in good health. The CDR3 runs from the conserved cysteine through the conserved F or W. The D gene is left open where the match is weak. Clone sizes are given selectively: once, few, many, or a class where the clone is expanded.

J gene: TRBJ1-1
clone size: -
V gene: TRBV5-1
D gene: -
CDR3 protein: CASSLGPTVNTEAFF
CDR3 DNA: TGCGCCAGCAGCTTGGGGCCTACAGTGAACACTGAAGCTTTCTTT

J gene: TRBJ2-7
clone size: -
V gene: TRBV7-2
D gene: -
CDR3 protein: CASSLGQGQHF
CDR3 DNA: TGTGCCAGCAGCTTAGGGCAGGGGCAACACTTC

J gene: TRBJ1-1
clone size: -
V gene: TRBV10-1
D gene: -
CDR3 protein: CASSESPGDTEAFF
CDR3 DNA: TGCGCCAGCAGTGAGTCGCCGGGGGACACTGAAGCTTTCTTT

J gene: TRBJ2-1
clone size: medium-sized
V gene: TRBV6-1
D gene: TRBD2
CDR3 protein: CASHEEAGGYNEQFF
CDR3 DNA: TGTGCCAGCCATGAAGAAGCGGGAGGATACAATGAGCAGTTCTTC

J gene: TRBJ1-3
clone size: -
V gene: TRBV5-1
D gene: -
CDR3 protein: CASSPEGGAGNTIYF
CDR3 DNA: TGCGCCAGCAGCCCCGAGGGCGGGGCTGGAAACACCATATATTTT

J gene: TRBJ1-2
clone size: -
V gene: TRBV6-5
D gene: -
CDR3 protein: CASSRTGSHYGYTF
CDR3 DNA: TGTGCCAGCAGTAGAACAGGGTCGCACTATGGCTACACCTTC

J gene: TRBJ2-3
clone size: -
V gene: TRBV27
D gene: TRBD2
CDR3 protein: CASSLLAGRPTDTQYF
CDR3 DNA: TGTGCCAGCAGTTTACTAGCGGGGAGACCCACAGATACGCAGTATTTT

J gene: TRBJ2-6
clone size: few
V gene: TRBV27
D gene: -
CDR3 protein: CASRSPGRSGANVLTF
CDR3 DNA: TGTGCCAGCAGAAGTCCAGGGCGCTCTGGGGCCAACGTCCTGACTTTC

J gene: TRBJ2-1
clone size: -
V gene: TRBV6-1
D gene: -
CDR3 protein: CASSEFKSSYNEQFF
CDR3 DNA: TGTGCCAGCAGTGAATTTAAGAGCTCCTACAATGAGCAGTTCTTC

J gene: TRBJ2-2
clone size: once
V gene: TRBV18
D gene: TRBD2
CDR3 protein: CASSPMPTGTSGYTGELFF
CDR3 DNA: TGTGCCAGCTCACCAATGCCAACCGGGACTAGCGGTTACACCGGGGAGCTGTTTTTT

J gene: TRBJ2-5
clone size: -
V gene: TRBV7-7
D gene: -
CDR3 protein: CASSLGVSQETQYF
CDR3 DNA: TGTGCTAGCAGCTTGGGAGTAAGCCAAGAGACCCAGTACTTC

J gene: TRBJ1-1
clone size: few
V gene: TRBV18
D gene: -
CDR3 protein: CASSPRSDRNTEAFF
CDR3 DNA: TGTGCCAGCTCACCAAGGTCGGACAGGAACACTGAAGCTTTCTTT

J gene: TRBJ2-7
clone size: -
V gene: TRBV6-1
D gene: TRBD1
CDR3 protein: CASASGTDRYEQYF
CDR3 DNA: TGTGCCAGCGCCTCTGGGACAGATCGCTACGAGCAGTACTTC

J gene: TRBJ2-1
clone size: -
V gene: TRBV6-6
D gene: TRBD1
CDR3 protein: CASSRGQGSGNEQFF
CDR3 DNA: TGTGCCAGCAGCCGCGGACAGGGGTCAGGAAATGAGCAGTTCTTC

J gene: TRBJ2-7
clone size: -
V gene: TRBV7-8
D gene: -
CDR3 protein: CASSSNKYEQYF
CDR3 DNA: TGTGCCAGCAGCTCGAACAAGTACGAGCAGTACTTC

J gene: TRBJ1-5
clone size: -
V gene: TRBV6-5
D gene: TRBD1
CDR3 protein: CASRLGGSGDQPQHF
CDR3 DNA: TGTGCCAGCAGGCTAGGGGGCTCGGGCGATCAGCCCCAGCATTTT

J gene: TRBJ2-3
clone size: -
V gene: TRBV5-1
D gene: TRBD2
CDR3 protein: CASSLRLLAGVGAQDTQYF
CDR3 DNA: TGCGCCAGCAGCTTACGGTTACTAGCGGGAGTCGGGGCCCAAGATACGCAGTATTTT

J gene: TRBJ2-2
clone size: once
V gene: TRBV6-1
D gene: -
CDR3 protein: CASCGHTNTGELFF
CDR3 DNA: TGTGCCAGCTGCGGACACACGAACACCGGGGAGCTGTTTTTT

J gene: TRBJ1-4
clone size: few
V gene: TRBV10-2
D gene: -
CDR3 protein: CASSVNRGREKLFF
CDR3 DNA: TGCGCCAGCAGTGTTAACAGAGGGCGTGAAAAACTGTTTTTT

J gene: TRBJ2-1
clone size: -
V gene: TRBV7-8
D gene: -
CDR3 protein: CASSLGITSSGVNEQFF
CDR3 DNA: TGTGCCAGCAGCTTAGGCATCACCTCGTCCGGGGTAAATGAGCAGTTCTTC

J gene: TRBJ1-2
clone size: few
V gene: TRBV6-5
D gene: -
CDR3 protein: CASTRPADYGYTF
CDR3 DNA: TGTGCCAGCACTAGGCCCGCGGACTATGGCTACACCTTC

J gene: TRBJ1-4
clone size: -
V gene: TRBV19
D gene: -
CDR3 protein: CASSIGGGREKLFF
CDR3 DNA: TGTGCCAGTAGTATCGGGGGGGGCCGAGAAAAACTGTTTTTT

J gene: TRBJ1-1
clone size: -
V gene: TRBV30
D gene: -
CDR3 protein: CAWLFSGANTEAFF
CDR3 DNA: TGTGCCTGGTTATTCTCAGGGGCGAACACTGAAGCTTTCTTT

J gene: TRBJ1-3
clone size: few
V gene: TRBV6-6
D gene: -
CDR3 protein: CASSPQRSQENTIYF
CDR3 DNA: TGTGCCAGCAGTCCACAGCGGAGTCAGGAAAACACCATATATTTT

J gene: TRBJ1-2
clone size: -
V gene: TRBV7-3
D gene: -
CDR3 protein: CASSLEGTYGYTF
CDR3 DNA: TGTGCCAGCAGCTTAGAGGGAACCTATGGCTACACCTTC

J gene: TRBJ2-2
clone size: -
V gene: TRBV6-5
D gene: TRBD1
CDR3 protein: CASSYETGGPGELFF
CDR3 DNA: TGTGCCAGCAGTTACGAGACAGGGGGCCCCGGGGAGCTGTTTTTT

J gene: TRBJ1-5
clone size: many
V gene: TRBV7-9
D gene: -
CDR3 protein: CASSLGTNQPQHF
CDR3 DNA: TGTGCCAGCAGCTTAGGGACAAATCAGCCCCAGCATTTT

J gene: TRBJ1-4
clone size: -
V gene: TRBV29-1
D gene: TRBD1
CDR3 protein: CSVARGSNEKLFF
CDR3 DNA: TGCAGCGTTGCCAGGGGGTCTAATGAAAAACTGTTTTTT

J gene: TRBJ1-5
clone size: -
V gene: TRBV27
D gene: -
CDR3 protein: CASSLGPNQPQHF
CDR3 DNA: TGTGCCAGCAGTCTGGGCCCGAATCAGCCCCAGCATTTT

J gene: TRBJ2-1
clone size: -
V gene: TRBV4-3
D gene: -
CDR3 protein: CASSHPGYNEQFF
CDR3 DNA: TGCGCCAGCAGCCATCCCGGTTACAATGAGCAGTTCTTC

J gene: TRBJ2-1
clone size: -
V gene: TRBV7-6
D gene: TRBD1
CDR3 protein: CASSPMGQGLDEQFF
CDR3 DNA: TGTGCCAGCAGCCCGATGGGACAGGGTCTGGATGAGCAGTTCTTC

J gene: TRBJ1-4
clone size: -
V gene: TRBV2
D gene: TRBD1
CDR3 protein: CASNSDRSNEKLFF
CDR3 DNA: TGTGCCAGCAATTCGGACAGGAGTAATGAAAAACTGTTTTTT

J gene: TRBJ2-6
clone size: -
V gene: TRBV19
D gene: -
CDR3 protein: CVSAKWSEANVLTF
CDR3 DNA: TGTGTCAGTGCAAAATGGAGCGAGGCCAACGTCCTGACTTTC

J gene: TRBJ1-2
clone size: -
V gene: TRBV18
D gene: TRBD1
CDR3 protein: CASSPPRTGGIYGYTF
CDR3 DNA: TGTGCCAGCTCACCACCCCGGACAGGGGGCATCTATGGCTACACCTTC

J gene: TRBJ1-2
clone size: -
V gene: TRBV6-6
D gene: -
CDR3 protein: CASSYSTMTGDGYTF
CDR3 DNA: TGTGCCAGCAGTTACTCTACAATGACGGGGGACGGCTACACCTTC

J gene: TRBJ2-1
clone size: -
V gene: TRBV7-7
D gene: TRBD2
CDR3 protein: CASSETSGRAMNEQFF
CDR3 DNA: TGTGCCAGCAGCGAGACTAGCGGGAGGGCCATGAATGAGCAGTTCTTC

J gene: TRBJ2-1
clone size: -
V gene: TRBV7-9
D gene: TRBD2
CDR3 protein: CASSARAREQGNEQFF
CDR3 DNA: TGTGCCAGCAGCGCCCGGGCGCGGGAGCAAGGGAATGAGCAGTTCTTC

J gene: TRBJ1-2
clone size: -
V gene: TRBV5-5
D gene: -
CDR3 protein: CASSLGGVGDYGYTF
CDR3 DNA: TGTGCCAGCAGCTTGGGGGGGGTAGGGGACTATGGCTACACCTTC

J gene: TRBJ1-1
clone size: -
V gene: TRBV15
D gene: -
CDR3 protein: CASGSPNTEAFF
CDR3 DNA: TGTGCCTCTGGTAGCCCGAACACTGAAGCTTTCTTT

J gene: TRBJ1-2
clone size: few
V gene: TRBV28
D gene: TRBD1
CDR3 protein: CASSPTGQGLYGGTF
CDR3 DNA: TGTGCCAGCAGTCCGACGGGACAGGGCCTCTACGGGGGCACCTTC

J gene: TRBJ1-1
clone size: -
V gene: TRBV11-2
D gene: TRBD1
CDR3 protein: CASSYRTGETMGAEAFF
CDR3 DNA: TGTGCCAGCAGTTATCGGACAGGGGAAACCATGGGGGCTGAAGCTTTCTTT

J gene: TRBJ2-1
clone size: few
V gene: TRBV5-1
D gene: TRBD2
CDR3 protein: CASRTGTSRGNEQFF
CDR3 DNA: TGCGCCAGCAGGACCGGGACTAGCAGGGGCAATGAGCAGTTCTTC

J gene: TRBJ2-1
clone size: -
V gene: TRBV7-2
D gene: TRBD1
CDR3 protein: CASSPRPGGYNEQFF
CDR3 DNA: TGTGCCAGCAGCCCTCGACCAGGGGGATACAATGAGCAGTTCTTC

J gene: TRBJ2-1
clone size: -
V gene: TRBV7-6
D gene: TRBD1
CDR3 protein: CASSLIRQGGEQFF
CDR3 DNA: TGTGCCAGCAGCTTAATTCGACAGGGCGGTGAGCAGTTCTTC

J gene: TRBJ1-1
clone size: -
V gene: TRBV29-1
D gene: -
CDR3 protein: CSVVLGNTEAFF
CDR3 DNA: TGCAGCGTTGTTCTAGGAAACACTGAAGCTTTCTTT

J gene: TRBJ1-1
clone size: -
V gene: TRBV5-3
D gene: -
CDR3 protein: CARSESDGTSEAFF
CDR3 DNA: TGTGCCAGAAGCGAGTCGGACGGGACTTCTGAAGCTTTCTTT

J gene: TRBJ2-7
clone size: few
V gene: TRBV6-6
D gene: TRBD1
CDR3 protein: CASSLRDRSSYEQYF
CDR3 DNA: TGTGCCAGCAGCCTCCGGGACAGGAGCTCCTACGAGCAGTACTTC

J gene: TRBJ1-2
clone size: few
V gene: TRBV2
D gene: -
CDR3 protein: CASSEGLNYGYTF
CDR3 DNA: TGTGCCAGCAGTGAGGGACTGAACTATGGCTACACCTTC

J gene: TRBJ1-4
clone size: -
V gene: TRBV9
D gene: -
CDR3 protein: CASSPSAGVLSEKLFF
CDR3 DNA: TGTGCCAGCAGCCCGTCTGCGGGGGTTCTTTCTGAAAAACTGTTTTTT

J gene: TRBJ2-3
clone size: -
V gene: TRBV4-1
D gene: -
CDR3 protein: CASSQIPSSPTDTQYF
CDR3 DNA: TGCGCCAGCAGCCAAATCCCATCGAGCCCCACAGATACGCAGTATTTT